This T cell receptor (beta chain) came from a study of T cells after yellow fever vaccination. In the study overall: For low cell numbers, libraries were made with SMART-Seq v4 Ultra Low Input.

The TCR cDNA carried a universal primer site and UMIs from 5'RACE template switching. TCRdb reprocessed the 5' RACE reads with MiXCR, giving one entry per CDR3 protein. The table records 300,000 to 400,000 distinct CDR3 sequences, roughly an eighth of them present only once. Per the germline V gene, CDR1 is SGDLS and CDR2 is YYNGEE. V was trimmed by 0 bases and J by 1 base, leaving 20 bases between them. The CDR3 extends over 19 amino acids. As for this clonotype: Its antigen is still unknown.

Study-wide findings and caveats: Reappearing after the booster were most of the clones from primary vaccination (less than 97% CD4, around 90% CD8). Bulk-population clonotypes that are abundant could appear as contaminants in FACS-sorted repertoires.

The clonotype was recovered from a man aged 18-30 years who received the YFV17D yellow fever vaccine. The chain has TRBV9 and TRBJ2-1; no definite D call. The input for sequencing was CD4+ T cells sorted from PBMCs, taken 15 days after the yellow fever booster vaccination. CDR3 nucleotides: TGTGCCAGCAGCGTAGTCCCCTACGGACGGCACGCATCCTACAATGAGCAGTTCTTC. Its protein product is CASSVVPYGRHASYNEQFF. The full variable domain, with the rest looked up from reference TRBV9 and TRBJ2-1, is DSGVTQTPKHLITATGQRVTLRCSPRSGDLSVYWYQQSLDQGLQFLIQYYNGEERAKGNILERFSAQQFPDLHSELNLSSLELGDSALYFCASSVVPYGRHASYNEQFFGPGTRLTVL.